This T cell receptor (beta chain) is drawn from a study of T-cell reconstitution after alpha-beta-depleted transplantation in children. This clonotype was seen repeatedly, ten times or more. For TCRbeta, the library was prepared with unique molecular identifiers. TCRdb reanalysed the PCR reads using MiXCR and keeps one entry per CDR3 protein. The data contain some 280,000 distinct CDR3 sequences, 9.9% of them singletons. V lost 0 bases to trimming and J lost 5 bases, with 13 bases between them. Germline assignment: CDR1 DFQATT and CDR2 SNEGSKA (reference sequence). This CDR3 is 14 amino acids long. J is TRBJ1-1 and V is TRBV20-1, with a tentative D call TRBD1 (5 bases). The TCR sequence derives from a human donor who donated a stem cell graft to a child with SCID. The specimen comprised PBMCs from the stem cell graft donor, sampled from the stem cell graft. The CDR3 reads CSARDHGGGTEAFF. The CDR3 DNA is TGCAGTGCTAGAGATCACGGGGGAGGGACTGAAGCTTTCTTT.